One sample yielded the 27 T cell receptor beta chains listed below, sequenced in a study of blood T cell repertoires in COVID-19. Only in-frame clones appear in the TCRdb table, and some are missing; sequencing was by immunoSEQ multiplex PCR. The sample carries some 310,000 clones, around 90% recorded once. Sequenced material: peripheral blood. Every receptor here comes from a middle-aged man with active or convalescent COVID-19.

V is TRBV9 and J is TRBJ2-1; no clear D. V was clipped by 0 bases and J by 6 bases, with 10 bases between them. CDR1 and CDR2 (germline): SGDLS, YYNGEE. The CDR3 is 14 residues long. Here the CDR3 reads CASSVATAGNEQFF. Written as DNA, the CDR3 is TGTGCCAGCAGCGTAGCTACCGCTGGCAATGAGCAGTTCTTC.

V and J are TRBV9 and TRBJ2-1; maybe TRBD2 (5 bases). The CDR3 has 17 amino acids. V shed 4 bases and J shed 7 bases, with 24 bases lying between them. Germline CDR1 is SGDLS and CDR2 is YYNGEE. CDR3 nucleotide sequence: TGTGCCAGCAGCCCCAGTCAGGTATTTCGGGGAGCGAATGAGCAGTTCTTC. It encodes CASSPSQVFRGANEQFF.

The chain is built from TRBV2 and TRBJ2-1, with 14 bases lining up with TRBD2. The CDR3 loop spans 18 amino acids. With V trimmed by 3 bases and J by 5 bases, 9 bases remained unmatched. Germline CDR1 reads SNHLY; CDR2 reads FYNNEI. CDR3 protein: CASSDDRGLAGANNEQFF. The CDR3 DNA reads as TGTGCCAGCAGTGACGATAGGGGACTAGCGGGAGCAAACAATGAGCAGTTCTTC.

The chain carries TRBV7-8 and TRBJ2-4, with 7 nucleotides matching TRBD1. CDR3 length equals 16 residues. J gave up 7 bases and V 1 base, and 10 bases lay outside the gene matches. CDR1 is SGHVS, CDR2 FQNEAQ, per germline. CDR3 in amino acids: CASSLVGGQVWNIQYF. CDR3 DNA sequence: TGTGCCAGCAGCTTAGTTGGAGGACAGGTTTGGAACATTCAGTACTTC.

The rearrangement uses TRBV11-3 and TRBJ2-7, with 12 bases lining up with TRBD2. Germline V gene lookup returns CDR1 SGHNT and CDR2 YENEEA. The CDR3 totals 18 residues. The V segment lost 2 bases and the J segment 0 bases; nucleotides outside the gene matches: 8. CDR3 sequence reads: CASSLRTSGTSYSYEQYF. In nucleotides, the CDR3 is TGTGCCAGCAGCTTAAGGACTAGCGGGACCTCCTACTCCTACGAGCAGTACTTC.

The V call is TRBV2, the J call TRBJ2-1, with TRBD2 matching over 15 bases. This CDR3 is built from 15 residues. V gave up 4 bases and J gave up 11 bases; unmatched junction bases: 6. Germline V CDR1 and CDR2: SNHLY, FYNNEI. The CDR3 loop is CASSGRTSGGAKQFF. CDR3 in DNA: TGTGCCAGCAGTGGGCGGACTAGCGGGGGGGCGAAGCAGTTCTTC.

The chain carries TRBV19 and TRBJ1-2; TRBD1 matches 8 bases. CDR3 length equals 13 residues. Germline V gene sequence: CDR1 LNHDA, CDR2 SQIVND (reference sequence). The junction had 8 bases not matched to a gene; V was cut back by 7 bases and J by 7 bases. The CDR3, as DNA: TGTGCCAGTAACGGACAGGGCTCCTTTGGCTACACCTTC. This gives the protein CASNGQGSFGYTF.

This rearrangement joins TRBV7-5 to TRBJ1-6; the table's D call of TRBD1 was not tested on the DNA. TRBV7-5 is a recognized pseudogene. This CDR3 contains 15 residues. This CDR3 reads CARSADSWTNSPLHF. CDR3 sequence (DNA): TGTGCCAGAAGCGCGGACAGTTGGACTAATTCACCCCTCCACTTT.

The rearrangement uses TRBV5-4 and TRBJ2-1, with a possible D match to TRBD2 (5 bases). The germline V gene has CDR1 SGHNT and CDR2 YYREEE (reference sequence). The CDR3 runs to 14 residues. V was cut by 6 bases and J by 9 bases, with 19 bases left in between. CDR3 sequence: CASTTRSGSSEQFF. The CDR3 region has the DNA TGTGCCAGCACCACAAGGAGCGGTTCGAGTGAGCAGTTCTTC. Based on the CDR3 plus reference TRBV5-4 and TRBJ2-1, the full variable domain is ETGVTQSPTHLIKTRGQQVTLRCSSQSGHNTVSWYQQALGQGPQFIFQYYREEENGRGNFPPRFSGLQFPNYSSELNVNALELDDSALYLCASTTRSGSSEQFFGPGTRLTVL.

The chain recombines TRBV28 with TRBJ2-7; tentative D call: TRBD2 (5 bases). V dropped 2 bases and J dropped 6 bases, with 5 bases sitting between them. The V gene's germline CDR1 is MDHEN and CDR2 SYDVKM. The CDR3 consists of 11 residues. The CDR3 loop reads CASSLRGEQYF. CDR3 DNA: TGTGCCAGCAGTTTACGGGGCGAGCAGTACTTC. Complete variable domain (other parts from reference TRBV28 and TRBJ2-7): DVKVTQSSRYLVKRTGEKVFLECVQDMDHENMFWYRQDPGLGLRLIYFSYDVKMKEKGDIPEGYSVSREKKERFSLILESASTNQTSMYLCASSLRGEQYFGPGTRLTVT.

V usage is TRBV18 and J usage is TRBJ2-1; 7 bases fit TRBD1. Trimming took 2 bases from V and 7 from J; bases not matched to a gene: 11. Germline V gene sequence: CDR1 KGHSH, CDR2 LQKENI. The CDR3 has 16 amino acids. CDR3 loop: CASSPEGLGTANEQFF. CDR3 in DNA: TGTGCCAGCTCACCAGAGGGATTGGGGACAGCGAATGAGCAGTTCTTC.

The chain is built from TRBV6-6 and TRBJ1-2, with 7 bases fitting TRBD1. Per germline, CDR1 MNHNY and CDR2 SVGAGI (reference sequence). The trim removed 5 bases at V and 11 bases at J, leaving 11 bases unmatched. The CDR3 loop spans 13 amino acids. The CDR3 DNA reads TGTGCCAGCAGTAGCTTGACGGGGACAGCTTACACCTTC. Amino acid sequence: CASSSLTGTAYTF.

The chain couples TRBV6-6 to TRBJ1-3; 8 bases fit TRBD1. The CDR3 loop spans 16 amino acids. The germline gives CDR1 MNHNY, CDR2 SVGAGI (reference sequence). The J segment lost 4 bases and the V segment lost 6 bases, leaving 11 bases of the junction unmatched. As DNA, the CDR3 is TGTGCCAGCAGAGAGAGGTCCGGACAGGGCGGAAACACCATATATTTT. Translated: CASRERSGQGGNTIYF.

The genes are TRBV6-5 and TRBJ1-3; D call uncertain. From germline, CDR1 is MNHEY and CDR2 SVGAGI. This CDR3 spans 14 amino acids. Between the trimmed V and J ends, which lost 6 bases and 0 bases, there was a span of 9 bases. Written as DNA, the CDR3 is TGTGCCAGCAGCCCCGCGGCCTCTGGAAACACCATATATTTT. This translates into CASSPAASGNTIYF.

The genes are TRBV3-1 (or the pseudogene TRBV3-2) and TRBJ1-6; a weak D match, TRBD1 (5 bases). V lost 1 base and J 7 bases, leaving 8 bases between the germline ends. The CDR3 has 14 amino acids. Germline V CDR1 and CDR2: LGHDT, YNNKEL (reference sequence). CDR3 in DNA: TGTGCCAGCAGCCAAGCGACAGCCAATTCACCCCTCCACTTT. As protein: CASSQATANSPLHF.

This chain connects TRBV7-8 to TRBJ1-3, with TRBD1 matching over 7 bases. J gave up 0 bases and V 5 bases, and 4 bases lay outside the gene matches. The CDR3 loop spans 15 amino acids. Germline V gives CDR1 SGHVS, CDR2 FQNEAQ. This CDR3 is CASSKPGGSGNTIYF. The CDR3 bases are TGTGCCAGCAGCAAACCAGGGGGCTCTGGAAACACCATATATTTT.

The chain employs TRBV29-1 and TRBJ1-5, with D perhaps TRBD1 (5 bases). From germline, CDR1 is SQVTM and CDR2 ANQGSEA. Trimming pared 4 bases from V and 4 bases from J, leaving 11 bases between. The CDR3 runs to 13 residues. The CDR3 here is CSVGLDRNQPQHF. The CDR3 coding sequence is TGCAGCGTTGGCCTCGACAGAAATCAGCCCCAGCATTTT.

V usage is TRBV11-1 and J usage is TRBJ2-3, with D uncertain. V lost 5 bases, J lost 0 bases, and 12 bases lay in between. Germline V lookup: CDR1 SGHAT, CDR2 FQDESV (reference sequence). The CDR3 loop spans 15 amino acids. The CDR3 DNA reads TGTGCCAGCAGCCCCGCAGGTGGGAGCACAGATACGCAGTATTTT. Amino acid sequence: CASSPAGGSTDTQYF.

The chain recombines TRBV3-1 (or the pseudogene TRBV3-2) with TRBJ2-2; the D is unclear. V lost 4 bases and J 4 bases, leaving 4 bases between the germline ends. There are 12 residues in the CDR3. Germline-derived CDR1 and CDR2 are LGHDT and YNNKEL (reference sequence). This CDR3 is CASSLITGELFF. CDR3 in DNA: TGTGCCAGCAGCCTTATCACCGGGGAGCTGTTTTTT.

The V gene is TRBV15, the J gene TRBJ1-1; 7 bases align to TRBD1. J gave up 0 bases and V 11 bases, and 6 bases lay outside the gene matches. Germline V CDR1 and CDR2: LNHNV, YYDKDF (reference sequence). The CDR3 loop spans 13 amino acids. The CDR3: CAARDSLNTEAFF. Here the CDR3 DNA reads TGTGCCGCGCGGGACAGCTTGAACACTGAAGCTTTCTTT.

This chain connects TRBV18 to TRBJ1-4; TRBD1 matches at 10 bases. V was clipped by 2 bases and J by 8 bases; unmatched bases: 8. Germline V gene sequence: CDR1 KGHSH, CDR2 LQKENI. The CDR3 is 16 residues long. CDR3 nucleotide sequence: TGTGCCAGCTCACCATCGCCAGGACAGGGGGAGGAAAAACTGTTTTTT. Its translation is CASSPSPGQGEEKLFF. Looking up the rest from reference TRBV18 and TRBJ1-4 gives the full variable domain: NAGVMQNPRHLVRRRGQEARLRCSPMKGHSHVYWYRQLPEEGLKFMVYLQKENIIDESGMPKERFSAEFPKEGPSILRIQQVVRGDSAAYFCASSPSPGQGEEKLFFGSGTQLSVL.

This clone was detected only a few times. The chain combines TRBV7-6 with TRBJ2-2; unclear D gene. Germline V CDR1 and CDR2: SGHVS, FNYEAQ. This CDR3 spans 14 amino acids. Trimming removed 0 bases at V and 3 bases at J, with 5 bases between. CDR3 sequence reads: CASSLAQDTGELFF. In DNA, the CDR3 is TGTGCCAGCAGCTTAGCACAAGACACCGGGGAGCTGTTTTTT.

This clone appeared once. The chain carries TRBV10-2 and TRBJ2-7; 8 positions agree with TRBD2. This CDR3 comprises 15 residues. The V and J ends lost 2 bases and 3 bases, in that order; junction bases with no gene match: 6. Germline values: CDR1 WSHSY, CDR2 SAAADI. The CDR3 DNA sequence: TGCGCCAGCAGTGAGGTGGGCGGGAGGATCTACGAGCAGTACTTC. Translation gives CASSEVGGRIYEQYF.

The rearrangement links TRBV7-8 to TRBJ2-1; 13 nucleotides agree with TRBD2. Trimming cost V 3 bases and J 8 bases; bases outside gene matches: 7. CDR3 length: 16 amino acids. CDR1 and CDR2 from the germline V gene are SGHVS and FQNEAQ. The CDR3 reads CASSLGTSGVGDEQFF. CDR3 coding DNA: TGTGCCAGCAGCTTGGGGACTAGCGGGGTCGGGGATGAGCAGTTCTTC. Filled out from reference TRBV7-8 and TRBJ2-1, the complete variable domain reads GAGVSQSPRYKVAKRGQDVALRCDPISGHVSLFWYQQALGQGPEFLTYFQNEAQLDKSGLPSDRFFAERPEGSVSTLKIQRTQQEDSAVYLCASSLGTSGVGDEQFFGPGTRLTVL.

The chain uses TRBV10-3 and TRBJ2-7, with 11 bases identical to TRBD2. The CDR3 has 14 residues. Germline CDR1 reads ENHRY; CDR2 reads SYGVKD. J was trimmed by 4 bases and V by 7 bases; bases with no gene match: 6. Here the CDR3 DNA reads TGTGCCATCACCACCGGGACTAGCGGATACGAGCAGTACTTC. Translated, it gives CAITTGTSGYEQYF.

J is TRBJ2-1 and V is TRBV9, with TRBD2 matching 7 bases. This CDR3 spans 16 amino acids. The germline CDR1 and CDR2 sequences are SGDLS and YYNGEE. J was trimmed by 0 bases and V by 0 bases; bases with no gene match: 3. CDR3 coding DNA: TGTGCCAGCAGCGTAGGGGCGGGGGACTCCTACAATGAGCAGTTCTTC. It translates to CASSVGAGDSYNEQFF.

The chain links TRBV19 to TRBJ1-5; 7 bases are shared with TRBD1. This CDR3 is built from 15 residues. The ends lost 5 bases at V and 2 bases at J; junction bases unmatched: 6. Germline V gives CDR1 LNHDA, CDR2 SQIVND (reference sequence). DNA for the CDR3: TGTGCCAGTAGTGCAGGACAGGCGGGCAATCAGCCCCAGCATTTT. Protein: CASSAGQAGNQPQHF.